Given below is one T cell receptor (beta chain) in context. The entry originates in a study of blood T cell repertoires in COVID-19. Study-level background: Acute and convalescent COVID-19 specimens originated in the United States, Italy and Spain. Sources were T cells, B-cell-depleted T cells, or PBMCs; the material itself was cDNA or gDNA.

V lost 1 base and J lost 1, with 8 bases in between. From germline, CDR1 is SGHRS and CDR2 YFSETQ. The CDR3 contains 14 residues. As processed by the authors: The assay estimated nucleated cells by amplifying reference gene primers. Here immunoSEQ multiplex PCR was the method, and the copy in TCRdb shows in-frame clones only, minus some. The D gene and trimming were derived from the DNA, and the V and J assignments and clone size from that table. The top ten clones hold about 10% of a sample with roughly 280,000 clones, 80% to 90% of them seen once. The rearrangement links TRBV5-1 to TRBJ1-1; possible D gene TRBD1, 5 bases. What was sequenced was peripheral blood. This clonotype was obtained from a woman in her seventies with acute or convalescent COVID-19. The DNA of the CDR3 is TGCGCCAGCAGCTTGACCGGGGGGAACACTGAAGCTTTCTTT. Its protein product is CASSLTGGNTEAFF.